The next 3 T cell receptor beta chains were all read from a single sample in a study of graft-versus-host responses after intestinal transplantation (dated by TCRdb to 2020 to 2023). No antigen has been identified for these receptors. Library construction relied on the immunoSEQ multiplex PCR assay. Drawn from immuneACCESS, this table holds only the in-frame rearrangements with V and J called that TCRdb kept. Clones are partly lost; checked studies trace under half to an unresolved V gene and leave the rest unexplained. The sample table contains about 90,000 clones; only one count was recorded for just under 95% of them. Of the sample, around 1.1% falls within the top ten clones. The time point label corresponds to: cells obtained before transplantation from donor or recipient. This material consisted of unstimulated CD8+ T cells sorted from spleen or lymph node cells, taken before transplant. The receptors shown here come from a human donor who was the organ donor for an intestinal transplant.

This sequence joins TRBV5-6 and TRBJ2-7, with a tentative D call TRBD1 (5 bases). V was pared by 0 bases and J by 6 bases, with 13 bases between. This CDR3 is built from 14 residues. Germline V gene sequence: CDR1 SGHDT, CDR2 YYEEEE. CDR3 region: CASSLATGPGEQYF. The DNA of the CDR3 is TGTGCCAGCAGCTTGGCTACAGGCCCCGGCGAGCAGTACTTC.

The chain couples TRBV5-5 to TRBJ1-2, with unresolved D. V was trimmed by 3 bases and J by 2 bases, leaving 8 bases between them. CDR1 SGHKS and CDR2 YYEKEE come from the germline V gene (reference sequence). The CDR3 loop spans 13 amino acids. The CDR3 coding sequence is TGTGCCAGCAGCTGGCGGGCCAACTATGGCTACACCTTC. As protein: CASSWRANYGYTF.

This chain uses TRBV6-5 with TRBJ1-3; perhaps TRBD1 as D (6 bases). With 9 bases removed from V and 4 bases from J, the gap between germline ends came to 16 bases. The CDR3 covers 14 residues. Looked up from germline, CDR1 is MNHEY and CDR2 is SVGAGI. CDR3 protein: CASGPGQRGNTIYF. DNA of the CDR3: TGTGCCAGTGGACCGGGACAAAGGGGAAACACCATATATTTT.